Following are 23 T cell receptor beta chains from one sample sequenced in a study of T cell changes during pregnancy in multiple sclerosis. This table comes from immunoSEQ multiplex PCR, and its TCRdb copy is limited to in-frame clones, with some not included. The sample has 25,000 to 35,000 clones, roughly nine tenths seen once; the top ten hold approximately 0.47%. The starting material was CD4+ T cells from peripheral blood mononuclear cells, obtained in the second trimester of pregnancy. These receptor sequences come from a female donor in good health, enrolled as a control in a pregnancy study.

This clone was observed once. The CDR3 region has the DNA TGTGCCAGCAGTGCCAACGGACAGCAGAGGGACGAGCAGTACTTC. Protein product: CASSANGQQRDEQYF. The chain combines TRBV6-1 with TRBJ2-7, with D possibly matching TRBD1 (6 bases). Germline CDR1 is MNHNS and CDR2 is SASEGT. V was cut by 4 bases and J by 5 bases, with 18 bases left in between. The CDR3 contains 15 residues.

The genes are TRBV11-3 and TRBJ1-5; D call uncertain. The CDR3 runs to 13 residues. Trimming cost V 3 bases and J 3 bases, with 6 bases left between them. Germline V gene sequence: CDR1 SGHNT, CDR2 YENEEA. The CDR3 loop reads CASSLEINQPQHF. CDR3 in DNA: TGTGCCAGCAGCTTGGAGATCAATCAGCCCCAGCATTTT.

V usage is TRBV7-2 and J usage is TRBJ1-2; 8 bases are a match to TRBD1. This CDR3 comprises 13 residues. Germline V gene data show CDR1 as SGHTA and CDR2 as FQGNSA. J lost 8 bases, V lost 3 bases, and 5 bases had no gene match. As DNA, the CDR3 is TGTGCCAGCAGCTTCAGGGGGCAGGCAGGCTACACCTTC. It specifies CASSFRGQAGYTF. The full variable domain, rest sourced from reference TRBV7-2 and TRBJ1-2, is GAGVSQSPSNKVTEKGKDVELRCDPISGHTALYWYRQSLGQGLEFLIYFQGNSAPDKSGLPSDRFSAERTGGSVSTLTIQRTQQEDSAVYLCASSFRGQAGYTFGSGTRLTVV.

The gene calls are TRBV7-9 and TRBJ2-3; D may be TRBD1 (5 bases). V lost 1 base and J lost 6, with 14 bases in between. CDR3 length: 15 residues. CDR1 and CDR2 (germline): SEHNR, FQNEAQ (reference sequence). CDR3 in amino acids: CASSLGGPGMDTQYF. DNA for the CDR3: TGTGCCAGCAGCTTAGGGGGCCCGGGCATGGATACGCAGTATTTT.

The chain has TRBV29-1 and TRBJ2-5, with D possibly being TRBD2 (6 bases). CDR3 length: 11 residues. The germline CDR1 and CDR2 sequences are SQVTM and ANQGSEA. CDR3 DNA sequence: TGCCTCGGGACTTCGGGGGAGACCCAGTACTTC. Protein product: CLGTSGETQYF. Together with reference TRBV29-1 and TRBJ2-5, the CDR3 gives the full variable domain: SAVISQKPSRDICQRGTSLTIQCQVDSQVTMMFWYRQQPGQSLTLIATANQGSEATYESGFVIDKFPISRPNLTFSTLTVSNMSPEDSSIYLCLGTSGETQYFGPGTRLLVL.

This clone showed up just once. The CDR3 sequence is CASSPGTSSEQYF. The CDR3 DNA is TGCGCCAGCAGCCCAGGGACTAGCTCCGAGCAGTACTTC. The chain employs TRBV5-1 and TRBJ2-7; TRBD2 matches 9 bases. This CDR3 has 13 amino acids. Germline-derived CDR1 and CDR2 are SGHRS and YFSETQ. J was trimmed by 6 bases and V by 4 bases; bases with no gene match: 5.

This clone was seen once. The genes are TRBV6-5 and TRBJ2-7; 7 bases are shared with TRBD2. V shed 10 bases, J shed 2 bases, and the junction held 2 bases outside the gene matches. Germline loops: CDR1 MNHEY, CDR2 SVGAGI. The CDR3 extends over 11 amino acids. For the CDR3, the DNA is TGTGCCACCGCGGGAGCCTACGAGCAGTACTTC. Its translation: CATAGAYEQYF.

This clone occurred once. The DNA for the CDR3 is TGTGCCAGCAGCGCAGACTTTGGACTCGGGGGCGAGCAGTACTTC. Protein: CASSADFGLGGEQYF. J is TRBJ2-7 and V is TRBV9; the D gene is possibly TRBD2 (6 bases). This CDR3 comprises 15 residues. Germline CDR1 SGDLS, CDR2 YYNGEE. The V gene lost 3 bases and the J gene lost 6 bases, with 19 bases spanning the gap.

This clone was recorded only once. The chain has TRBV5-1 and TRBJ2-2; 15 bases are a match to TRBD2. Per the germline V gene, CDR1 is SGHRS and CDR2 is YFSETQ. This CDR3 region has 17 residues. V lost 3 bases to trimming and J lost 2 bases; unmatched junction nucleotides: 2. This CDR3 reads CASSSGLAGGNTGELFF. The CDR3 region has the DNA TGCGCCAGCAGCTCGGGACTAGCGGGGGGTAACACCGGGGAGCTGTTTTTT. The full variable domain, its missing parts supplied by reference TRBV5-1 and TRBJ2-2, is KAGVTQTPRYLIKTRGQQVTLSCSPISGHRSVSWYQQTPGQGLQFLFEYFSETQRNKGNFPGRFSGRQFSNSRSEMNVSTLELGDSALYLCASSSGLAGGNTGELFFGEGSRLTVL.

The V and J genes are TRBV15 and TRBJ2-3; the match to TRBD2 covers 10 bases. V lost 0 bases to trimming and J lost 2 bases; unmatched junction nucleotides: 2. Looked up from germline, CDR1 is LNHNV and CDR2 is YYDKDF (reference sequence). The CDR3 covers 16 residues. CDR3 region: CATSRELAGNTDTQYF. The CDR3 DNA sequence: TGTGCCACCAGCAGAGAACTAGCGGGGAACACAGATACGCAGTATTTT.

The V and J genes are TRBV27 and TRBJ2-5; TRBD1 matches 9 bases. Germline V gene data show CDR1 as MNHEY and CDR2 as SMNVEV (reference sequence). V shed 8 bases, J shed 1 base, and the junction held 8 bases outside the gene matches. The CDR3 totals 15 residues. The CDR3 DNA reads TGTGCCAGCGGGGGACAGGGTCCATCCCAAGAGACCCAGTACTTC. This translates into CASGGQGPSQETQYF.

V gene TRBV11-1 combines with J gene TRBJ1-5, with TRBD1 as a possible D gene (5 bases). The V end was cut by 5 bases, the J end by 3 bases, with 11 bases between. CDR3 size: 14 residues. Germline V gene data show CDR1 as SGHAT and CDR2 as FQDESV (reference sequence). Here the CDR3 DNA reads TGTGCCAGCAGCCCCTCGGGGGTCAATCAGCCCCAGCATTTT. Its protein product is CASSPSGVNQPQHF.

V gene TRBV5-6 combines with J gene TRBJ2-1; 11 bases match TRBD2. V trimming: 4 bases; J trimming: 4 bases; junction bases outside the gene matches: 7. The CDR3 runs 16 residues. Germline V gives CDR1 SGHDT, CDR2 YYEEEE. In DNA, the CDR3 is TGTGCCAGCAGCCAACAGCGGACTAGCGGGTACAATGAGCAGTTCTTC. Encoded protein: CASSQQRTSGYNEQFF.

This rearrangement joins TRBV5-4 to TRBJ1-2; the D gene is possibly TRBD1 (5 bases). Trimming stripped 5 bases from V and 3 bases from J, with 8 bases between. CDR1 and CDR2 from the germline V gene are SGHNT and YYREEE (reference sequence). The CDR3 is 12 amino acids. CDR3 sequence: CASRGGDYGYTF. DNA for the CDR3: TGTGCCAGCAGGGGGGGGGACTATGGCTACACCTTC.

V is TRBV11-3 and J is TRBJ2-1; 7 nucleotides match TRBD1. The V and J ends lost 3 bases and 4 bases, in that order; junction bases with no gene match: 0. The germline V gene encodes CDR1 SGHNT and CDR2 YENEEA. This CDR3 has 13 residues. This CDR3 reads CASSFRGYNEQFF. CDR3 nucleotides: TGTGCCAGCAGCTTCAGGGGGTACAATGAGCAGTTCTTC.

This clone has a single count. This chain connects TRBV27 to TRBJ2-1, with TRBD2 matching 8 bases. Germline assignment: CDR1 MNHEY and CDR2 SMNVEV (reference sequence). This CDR3 is built from 17 residues. V gave up 1 base and J gave up 0 bases; unmatched junction bases: 5. The CDR3 is CASSLFTSGASYNEQFF. Here the CDR3 DNA reads TGTGCCAGCAGTTTATTCACTAGCGGAGCCTCCTACAATGAGCAGTTCTTC.

V and J are TRBV19 and TRBJ1-2; 7 positions match TRBD1. Germline-derived CDR1 and CDR2 are LNHDA and SQIVND (reference sequence). V trimming: 5 bases; J trimming: 4 bases; junction bases outside the gene matches: 7. The CDR3 totals 14 residues. CDR3 residues: CASSPQGYTYGYTF. The CDR3, as DNA: TGTGCCAGTAGTCCACAGGGGTATACCTATGGCTACACCTTC.

The genes are TRBV7-9 and TRBJ2-5; 11 nucleotides match TRBD2. The CDR3 loop spans 12 amino acids. In germline, CDR1 is SEHNR, CDR2 FQNEAQ (reference sequence). DNA of the CDR3: TGTACTAGCGGGGGTCCGTTGGAGACCCAGTACTTC. Translation: CTSGGPLETQYF.

The chain couples TRBV29-1 to TRBJ1-1; tentatively, D is TRBD1 (6 bases). Trimming removed 4 bases from V and 4 bases from J, with 10 bases in between. Germline assignment: CDR1 SQVTM and CDR2 ANQGSEA. This CDR3 is built from 12 residues. In nucleotides, the CDR3 is TGCAGCGTTGGACAGGCTCCCACTGAAGCTTTCTTT. It specifies CSVGQAPTEAFF.

The V call is TRBV27, the J call TRBJ2-7; 10 bases match TRBD1. The ends lost 8 bases at V and 5 bases at J; junction bases unmatched: 12. CDR3 length: 15 amino acids. The germline V gene encodes CDR1 MNHEY and CDR2 SMNVEV (reference sequence). CDR3 region: CASRPPDRGPHEQYF. CDR3 bases: TGTGCCAGCCGGCCCCCTGACAGGGGGCCCCACGAGCAGTACTTC.

The rearrangement links TRBV6-5 to TRBJ2-3; 8 bases map to TRBD2. Germline V gives CDR1 MNHEY, CDR2 SVGAGI. V shed 2 bases and J 3 bases; nucleotides not matched to a gene: 4. The CDR3 length is 15 residues. CDR3 sequence: CASSYRGLGTDTQYF. As DNA, the CDR3 is TGTGCCAGCAGTTACAGGGGACTAGGAACAGATACGCAGTATTTT.

The rearrangement joins TRBV7-2 to TRBJ1-4; a weak D match, TRBD1 (5 bases). CDR3 length: 13 amino acids. CDR1 and CDR2 (germline): SGHTA, FQGNSA. Between the trimmed V and J ends, which lost 1 base and 10 bases, there was a span of 10 bases. The CDR3 nucleotides read TGTGCCAGCAGCTTAGACAGGCAGGGAAAACTGTTTTTT. It codes for CASSLDRQGKLFF.

This chain links TRBV5-1 with TRBJ2-5, with 9 bases identical to TRBD1. The CDR3 is made up of 16 amino acids. Germline V CDR1 and CDR2: SGHRS, YFSETQ. V gave up 3 bases and J gave up 1 base; unmatched junction bases: 7. Here the CDR3 DNA reads TGCGCCAGCAGCTCCACAGGGGGCGCCGCCCAAGAGACCCAGTACTTC. Residues: CASSSTGGAAQETQYF.